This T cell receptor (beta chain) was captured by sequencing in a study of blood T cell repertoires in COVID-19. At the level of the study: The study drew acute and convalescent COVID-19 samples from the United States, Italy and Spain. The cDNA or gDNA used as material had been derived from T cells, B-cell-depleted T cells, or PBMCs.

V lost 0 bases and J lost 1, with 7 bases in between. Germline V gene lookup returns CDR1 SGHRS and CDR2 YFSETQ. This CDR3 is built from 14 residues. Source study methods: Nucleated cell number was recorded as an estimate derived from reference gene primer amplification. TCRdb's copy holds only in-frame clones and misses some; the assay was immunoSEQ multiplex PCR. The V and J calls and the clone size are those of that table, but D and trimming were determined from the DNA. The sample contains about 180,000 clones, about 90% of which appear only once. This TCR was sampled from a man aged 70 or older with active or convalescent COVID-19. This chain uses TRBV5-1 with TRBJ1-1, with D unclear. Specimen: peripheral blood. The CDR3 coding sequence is TGCGCCAGCAGCTTGGGGAGGGAGAACACTGAAGCTTTCTTT. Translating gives CASSLGRENTEAFF.